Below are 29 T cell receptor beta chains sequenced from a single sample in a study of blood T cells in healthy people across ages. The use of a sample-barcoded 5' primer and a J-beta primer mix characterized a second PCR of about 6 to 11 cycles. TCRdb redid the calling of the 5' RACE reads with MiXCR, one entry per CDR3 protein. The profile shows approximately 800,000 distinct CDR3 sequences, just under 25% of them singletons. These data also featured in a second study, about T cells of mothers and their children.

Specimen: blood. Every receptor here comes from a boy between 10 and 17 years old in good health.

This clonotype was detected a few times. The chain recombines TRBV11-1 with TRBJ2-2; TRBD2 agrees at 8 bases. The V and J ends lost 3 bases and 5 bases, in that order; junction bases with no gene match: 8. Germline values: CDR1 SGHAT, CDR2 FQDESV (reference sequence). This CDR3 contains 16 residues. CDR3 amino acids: CASSFSPAGGTGELFF. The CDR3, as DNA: TGTGCCAGCAGCTTTAGTCCGGCGGGAGGAACCGGGGAGCTGTTTTTT.

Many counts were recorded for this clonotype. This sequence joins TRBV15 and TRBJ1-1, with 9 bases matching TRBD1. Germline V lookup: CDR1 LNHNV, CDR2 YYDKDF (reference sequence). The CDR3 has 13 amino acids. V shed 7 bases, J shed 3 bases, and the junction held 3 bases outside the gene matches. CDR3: CATTGQGYTEAFF. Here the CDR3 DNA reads TGTGCCACCACTGGACAGGGGTACACTGAAGCTTTCTTT.

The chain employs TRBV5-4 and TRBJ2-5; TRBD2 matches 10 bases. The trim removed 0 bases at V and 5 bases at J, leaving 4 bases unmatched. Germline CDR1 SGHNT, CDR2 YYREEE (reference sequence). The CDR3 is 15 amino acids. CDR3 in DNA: TGTGCCAGCAGCTTGGTAGCGGGAGGAGGGGAGACCCAGTACTTC. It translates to CASSLVAGGGETQYF.

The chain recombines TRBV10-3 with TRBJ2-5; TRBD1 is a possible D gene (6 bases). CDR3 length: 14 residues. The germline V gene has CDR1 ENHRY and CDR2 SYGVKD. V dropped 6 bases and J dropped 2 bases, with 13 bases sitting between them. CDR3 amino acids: CAISSGTSQETQYF. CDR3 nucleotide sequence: TGTGCCATCAGCTCGGGGACATCTCAAGAGACCCAGTACTTC.

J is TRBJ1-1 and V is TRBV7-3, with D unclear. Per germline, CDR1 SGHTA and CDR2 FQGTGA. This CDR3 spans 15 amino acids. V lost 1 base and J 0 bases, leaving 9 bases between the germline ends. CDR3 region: CASSLSSSMNTEAFF. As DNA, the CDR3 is TGTGCCAGCAGCTTAAGTTCATCGATGAACACTGAAGCTTTCTTT.

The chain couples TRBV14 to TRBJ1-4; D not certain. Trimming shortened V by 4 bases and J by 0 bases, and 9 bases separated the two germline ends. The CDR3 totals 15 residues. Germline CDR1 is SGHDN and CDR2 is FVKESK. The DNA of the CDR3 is TGTGCCAGCAGCCCCCACGCTGCAACTAATGAAAAACTGTTTTTT. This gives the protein CASSPHAATNEKLFF.

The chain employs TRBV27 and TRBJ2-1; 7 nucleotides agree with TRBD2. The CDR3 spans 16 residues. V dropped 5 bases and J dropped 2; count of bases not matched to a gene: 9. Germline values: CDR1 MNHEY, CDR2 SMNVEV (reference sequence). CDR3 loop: CASSAELATTYNEQFF. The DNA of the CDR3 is TGTGCCAGCAGTGCCGAACTAGCGACCACCTACAATGAGCAGTTCTTC.

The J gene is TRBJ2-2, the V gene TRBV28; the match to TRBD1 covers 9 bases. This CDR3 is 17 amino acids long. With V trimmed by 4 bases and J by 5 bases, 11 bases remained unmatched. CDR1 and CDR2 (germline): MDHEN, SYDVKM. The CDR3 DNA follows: TGTGCCAGCAGTTCACTCGGACAGGGGCGCTGGACCGGGGAGCTGTTTTTT. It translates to CASSSLGQGRWTGELFF.

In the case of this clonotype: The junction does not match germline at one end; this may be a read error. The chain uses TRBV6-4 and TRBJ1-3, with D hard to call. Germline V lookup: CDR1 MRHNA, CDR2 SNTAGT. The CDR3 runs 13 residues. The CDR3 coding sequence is TGCGCCAGCAGTGAAGGGACTGGAAACACCATATATTTT. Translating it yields CASSEGTGNTIYF.

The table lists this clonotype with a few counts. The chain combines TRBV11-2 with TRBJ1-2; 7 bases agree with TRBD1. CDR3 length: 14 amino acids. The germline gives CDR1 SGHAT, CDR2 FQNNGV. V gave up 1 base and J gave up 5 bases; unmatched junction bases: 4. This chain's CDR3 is CASSLGGQTYGYTF. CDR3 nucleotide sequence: TGTGCCAGCAGCTTAGGGGGACAGACGTATGGCTACACCTTC.

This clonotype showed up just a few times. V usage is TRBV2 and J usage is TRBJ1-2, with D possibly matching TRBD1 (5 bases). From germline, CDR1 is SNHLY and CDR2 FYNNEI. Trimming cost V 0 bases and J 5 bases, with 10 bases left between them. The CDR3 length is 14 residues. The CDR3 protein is CASSEAGVWYGYTF. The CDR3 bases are TGTGCCAGCAGTGAAGCGGGGGTTTGGTATGGCTACACCTTC.

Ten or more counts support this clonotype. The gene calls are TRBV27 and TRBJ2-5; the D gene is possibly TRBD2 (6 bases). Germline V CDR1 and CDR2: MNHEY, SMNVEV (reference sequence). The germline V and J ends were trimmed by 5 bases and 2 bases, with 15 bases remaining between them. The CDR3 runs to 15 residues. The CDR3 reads CASSLGTDYQETQYF. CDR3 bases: TGTGCCAGCAGTCTTGGGACGGACTATCAAGAGACCCAGTACTTC.

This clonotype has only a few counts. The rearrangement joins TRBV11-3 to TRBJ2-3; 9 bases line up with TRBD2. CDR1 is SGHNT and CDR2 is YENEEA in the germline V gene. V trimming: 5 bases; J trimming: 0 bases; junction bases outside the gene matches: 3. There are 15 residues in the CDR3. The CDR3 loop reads CASSESGGSTDTQYF. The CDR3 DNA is TGTGCCAGCAGCGAGAGCGGGGGGAGCACAGATACGCAGTATTTT.

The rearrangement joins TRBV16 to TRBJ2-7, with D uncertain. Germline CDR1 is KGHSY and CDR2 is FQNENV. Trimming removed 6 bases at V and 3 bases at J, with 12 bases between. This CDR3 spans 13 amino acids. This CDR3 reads CASRVGIVYEQYF. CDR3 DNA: TGTGCCAGCAGAGTAGGGATTGTCTACGAGCAGTACTTC.

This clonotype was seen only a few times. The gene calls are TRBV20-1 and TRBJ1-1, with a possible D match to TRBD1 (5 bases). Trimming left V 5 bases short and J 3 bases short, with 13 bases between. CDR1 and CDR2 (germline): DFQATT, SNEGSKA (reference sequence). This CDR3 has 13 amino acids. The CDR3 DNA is TGCAGTGCTCGGGACGGAGATTACACTGAAGCTTTCTTT. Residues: CSARDGDYTEAFF.

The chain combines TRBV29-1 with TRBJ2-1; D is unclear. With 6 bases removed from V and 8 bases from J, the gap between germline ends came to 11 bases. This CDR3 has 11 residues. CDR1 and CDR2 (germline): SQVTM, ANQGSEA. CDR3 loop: CSVSFGDEQFF. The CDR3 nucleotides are TGCAGCGTGTCCTTTGGCGATGAGCAGTTCTTC.

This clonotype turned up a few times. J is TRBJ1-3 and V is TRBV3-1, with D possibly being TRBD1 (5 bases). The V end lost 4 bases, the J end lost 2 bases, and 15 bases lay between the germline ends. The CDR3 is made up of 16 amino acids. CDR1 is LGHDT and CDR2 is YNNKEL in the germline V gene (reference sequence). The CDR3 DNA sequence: TGTGCCAGCAGCCTCCTCGGTTGGGGCCCTGGAAACACCATATATTTT. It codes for CASSLLGWGPGNTIYF.

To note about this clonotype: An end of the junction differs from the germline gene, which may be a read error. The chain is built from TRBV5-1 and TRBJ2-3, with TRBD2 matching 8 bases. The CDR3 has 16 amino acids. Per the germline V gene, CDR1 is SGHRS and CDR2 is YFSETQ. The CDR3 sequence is CANSLGVAGREDTQYF. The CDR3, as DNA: TGCGCCAACAGCTTGGGAGTAGCGGGGAGAGAAGATACGCAGTATTTT.

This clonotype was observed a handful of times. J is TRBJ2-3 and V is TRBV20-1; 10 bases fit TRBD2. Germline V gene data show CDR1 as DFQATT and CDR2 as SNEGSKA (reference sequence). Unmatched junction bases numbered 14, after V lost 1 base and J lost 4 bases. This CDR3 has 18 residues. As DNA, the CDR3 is TGCAGTGCTAGAGTCGGTAGCGGGAGGTTTCCGAGCGCAGATACGCAGTATTTT. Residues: CSARVGSGRFPSADTQYF.

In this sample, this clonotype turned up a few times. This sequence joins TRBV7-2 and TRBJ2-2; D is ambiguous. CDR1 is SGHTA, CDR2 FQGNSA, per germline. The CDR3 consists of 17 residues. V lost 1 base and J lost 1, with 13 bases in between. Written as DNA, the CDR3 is TGTGCCAGCAGCTTAGAACCCAGCGCACTGAACACCGGGGAGCTGTTTTTT. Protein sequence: CASSLEPSALNTGELFF.

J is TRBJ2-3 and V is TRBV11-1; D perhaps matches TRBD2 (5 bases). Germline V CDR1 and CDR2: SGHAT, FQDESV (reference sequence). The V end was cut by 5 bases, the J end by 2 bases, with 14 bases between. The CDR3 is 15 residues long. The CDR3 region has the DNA TGTGCCAGCAGCCGAGTCCCGGGATACACAGATACGCAGTATTTT. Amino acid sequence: CASSRVPGYTDTQYF.

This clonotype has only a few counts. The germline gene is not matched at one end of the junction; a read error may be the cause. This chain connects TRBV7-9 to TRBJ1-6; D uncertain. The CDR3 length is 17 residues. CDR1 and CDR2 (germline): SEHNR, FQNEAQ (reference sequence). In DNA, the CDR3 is TGTGCCAGCAGCTTAGCGTCGGCTCTCTCCTGTAATTCACCCCTCCACTTT. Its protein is CASSLASALSCNSPLHF.

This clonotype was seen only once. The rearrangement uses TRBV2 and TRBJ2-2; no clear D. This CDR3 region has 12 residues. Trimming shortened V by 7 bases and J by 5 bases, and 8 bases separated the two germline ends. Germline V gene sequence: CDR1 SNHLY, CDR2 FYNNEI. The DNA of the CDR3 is TGTGCCAGCAAGATGAGGACCGGGGAGCTGTTTTTT. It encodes CASKMRTGELFF.

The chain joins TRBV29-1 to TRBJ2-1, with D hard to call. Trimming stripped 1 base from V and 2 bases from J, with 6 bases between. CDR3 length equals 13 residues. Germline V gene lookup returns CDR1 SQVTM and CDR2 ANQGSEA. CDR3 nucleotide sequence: TGCAGCGTTGAAGGTGGGCCCTACAATGAGCAGTTCTTC. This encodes CSVEGGPYNEQFF.

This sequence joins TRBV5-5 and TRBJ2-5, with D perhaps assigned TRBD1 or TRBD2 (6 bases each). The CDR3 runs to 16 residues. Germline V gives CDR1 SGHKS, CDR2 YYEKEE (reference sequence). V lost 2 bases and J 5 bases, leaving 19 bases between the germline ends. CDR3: CASSFFSPGARETQYF. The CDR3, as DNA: TGTGCCAGCAGCTTTTTTAGTCCGGGGGCCCGGGAGACCCAGTACTTC.

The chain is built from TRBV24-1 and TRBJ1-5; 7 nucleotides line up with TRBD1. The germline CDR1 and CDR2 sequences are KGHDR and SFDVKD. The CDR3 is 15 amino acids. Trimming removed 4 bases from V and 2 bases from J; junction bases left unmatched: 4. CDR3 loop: CATSDHGQGNQPQHF. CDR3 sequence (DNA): TGTGCCACCAGTGACCATGGACAGGGCAATCAGCCCCAGCATTTT.

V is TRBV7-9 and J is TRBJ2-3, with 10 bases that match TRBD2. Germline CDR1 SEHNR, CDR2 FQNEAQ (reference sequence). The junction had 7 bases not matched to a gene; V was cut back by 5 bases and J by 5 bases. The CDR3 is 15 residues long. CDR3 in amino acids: CASSGTSGVGDTQYF. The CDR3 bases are TGTGCCAGCAGCGGTACTAGCGGGGTAGGAGATACGCAGTATTTT.

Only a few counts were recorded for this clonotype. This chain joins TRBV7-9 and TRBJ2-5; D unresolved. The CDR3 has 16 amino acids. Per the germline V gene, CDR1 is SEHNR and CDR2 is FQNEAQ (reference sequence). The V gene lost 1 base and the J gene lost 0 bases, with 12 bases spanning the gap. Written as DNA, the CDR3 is TGTGCCAGCAGCTTAGTGTTTGCGCGAAACCAAGAGACCCAGTACTTC. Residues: CASSLVFARNQETQYF.

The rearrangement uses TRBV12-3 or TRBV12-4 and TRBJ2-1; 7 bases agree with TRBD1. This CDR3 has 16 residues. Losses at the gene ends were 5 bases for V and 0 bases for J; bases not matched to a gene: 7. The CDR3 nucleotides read TGTGCCAGCAGTGGAAGGGACAGCCTCTCCTACAATGAGCAGTTCTTC. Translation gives CASSGRDSLSYNEQFF.